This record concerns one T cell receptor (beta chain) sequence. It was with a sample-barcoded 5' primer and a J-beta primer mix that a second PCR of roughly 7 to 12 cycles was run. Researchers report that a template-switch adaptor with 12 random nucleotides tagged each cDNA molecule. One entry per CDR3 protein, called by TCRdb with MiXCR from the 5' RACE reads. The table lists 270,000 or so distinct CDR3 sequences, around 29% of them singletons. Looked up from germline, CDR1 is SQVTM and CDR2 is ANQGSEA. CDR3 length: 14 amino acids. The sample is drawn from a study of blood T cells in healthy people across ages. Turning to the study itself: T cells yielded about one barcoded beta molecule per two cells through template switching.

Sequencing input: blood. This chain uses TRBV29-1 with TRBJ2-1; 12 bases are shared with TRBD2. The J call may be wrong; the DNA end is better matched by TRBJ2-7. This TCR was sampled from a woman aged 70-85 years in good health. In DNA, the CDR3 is TGCAGCGTCCGGAGACTAGCGGGAGATCACGAGCAGTACTTC. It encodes CSVRRLAGDHEQYF.